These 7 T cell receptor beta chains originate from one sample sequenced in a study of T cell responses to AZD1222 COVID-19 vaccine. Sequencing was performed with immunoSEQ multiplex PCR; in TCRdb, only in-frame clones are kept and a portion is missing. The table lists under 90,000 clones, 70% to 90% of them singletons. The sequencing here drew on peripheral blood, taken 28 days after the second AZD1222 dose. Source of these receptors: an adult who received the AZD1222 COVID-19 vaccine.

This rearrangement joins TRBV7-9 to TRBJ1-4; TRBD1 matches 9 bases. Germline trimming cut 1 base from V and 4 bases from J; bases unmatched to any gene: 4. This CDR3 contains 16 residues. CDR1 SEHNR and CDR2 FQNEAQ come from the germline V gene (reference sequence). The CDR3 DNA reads TGTGCCAGCAGCTTAGGAGGGACAGGGAATAATGAAAAACTGTTTTTT. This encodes CASSLGGTGNNEKLFF.

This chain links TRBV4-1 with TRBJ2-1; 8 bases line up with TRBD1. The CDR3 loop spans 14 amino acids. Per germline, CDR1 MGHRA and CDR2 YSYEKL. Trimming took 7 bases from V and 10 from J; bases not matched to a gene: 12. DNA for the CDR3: TGCGCCAGCAACCACAACAGGGGGGACGGGGAGCAGTTCTTC. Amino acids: CASNHNRGDGEQFF.

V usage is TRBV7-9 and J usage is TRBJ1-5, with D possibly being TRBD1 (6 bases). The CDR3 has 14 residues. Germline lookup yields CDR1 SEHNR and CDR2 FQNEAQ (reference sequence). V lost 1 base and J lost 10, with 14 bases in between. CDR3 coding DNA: TGTGCCAGCAGCTTAGGGCGGGGGGCCGACCCCCAGCATTTT. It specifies CASSLGRGADPQHF.

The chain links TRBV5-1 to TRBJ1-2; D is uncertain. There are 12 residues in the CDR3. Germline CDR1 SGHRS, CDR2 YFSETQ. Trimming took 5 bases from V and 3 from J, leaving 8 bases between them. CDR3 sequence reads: CASSEGDYGYTF. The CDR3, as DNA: TGCGCCAGCAGTGAGGGAGACTATGGCTACACCTTC.

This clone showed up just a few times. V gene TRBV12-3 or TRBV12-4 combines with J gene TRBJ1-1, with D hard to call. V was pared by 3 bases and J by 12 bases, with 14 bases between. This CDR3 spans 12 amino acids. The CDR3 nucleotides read TGTGCCAGCAGTTTTGCGGGGATAGAAACTTTCTTT. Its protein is CASSFAGIETFF.

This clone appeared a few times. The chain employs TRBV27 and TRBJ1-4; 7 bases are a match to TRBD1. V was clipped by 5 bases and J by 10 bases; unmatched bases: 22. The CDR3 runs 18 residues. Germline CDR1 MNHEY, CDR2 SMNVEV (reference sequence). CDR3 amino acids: CASSPYPGQTSFRGKLFF. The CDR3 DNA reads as TGTGCCAGCAGTCCCTACCCGGGACAGACAAGCTTCAGAGGAAAACTGTTTTTT.

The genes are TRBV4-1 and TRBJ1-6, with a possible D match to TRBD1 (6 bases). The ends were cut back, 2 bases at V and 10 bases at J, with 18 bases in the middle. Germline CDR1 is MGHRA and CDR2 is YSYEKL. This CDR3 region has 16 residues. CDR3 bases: TGCGCCAGCAGCCAAAACGGGGCCCCAGGGGAATCACCCCTCCACTTT. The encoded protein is CASSQNGAPGESPLHF.